The 29 T cell receptor beta chains listed next were all sequenced from one sample in a study of PD-L1 blockade in urothelial cancer. Produced via immunoSEQ multiplex PCR; TCRdb's table is partial and in-frame only. The data hold around 87,000 clones, with approximately 87% observed a single time. Time point here: peripheral blood 6 weeks after treatment start. The input for sequencing was PBMCs, taken around atezolizumab (anti-PD-L1) treatment. The receptors here all came from a man in his 70s with urothelial cancer.

V gene TRBV6-1 combines with J gene TRBJ2-7; 7 bases align to TRBD1. The CDR3 spans 16 residues. Germline trimming cut 4 bases from V and 3 bases from J; bases unmatched to any gene: 12. The germline V gene has CDR1 MNHNS and CDR2 SASEGT. DNA of the CDR3: TGTGCCAGCAGTGTAACAAGGACAGGCTTAGGCTACGAGCAGTACTTC. As protein: CASSVTRTGLGYEQYF.

The J gene is TRBJ1-2, the V gene TRBV19; tentatively, D is TRBD1 (6 bases). Germline V gene lookup returns CDR1 LNHDA and CDR2 SQIVND (reference sequence). The CDR3 spans 14 residues. V lost 5 bases and J 3 bases, leaving 13 bases between the germline ends. CDR3 sequence: CASSQSGEDYGYTF. DNA for the CDR3: TGTGCCAGTAGTCAGTCAGGGGAAGACTATGGCTACACCTTC.

This clone was detected only once. This chain links TRBV6-6 with TRBJ2-2; D gene unclear. In germline, CDR1 is MNHNY, CDR2 SVGAGI (reference sequence). CDR3 length equals 12 residues. Trimming pared 5 bases from V and 6 bases from J, leaving 7 bases between. CDR3 bases: TGTGCCAGCAGTCTACCCTCCGGGGAGCTGTTTTTT. Its protein product is CASSLPSGELFF.

This chain joins TRBV7-3 and TRBJ2-7; D not certain. Germline V CDR1 and CDR2: SGHTA, FQGTGA. CDR3 length equals 14 residues. V was shortened by 2 bases and J by 0 bases, with 8 bases between the two germline ends. The CDR3 DNA reads TGTGCCAGCAGCTTAGACTCCAGCTCCTACGAGCAGTACTTC. The encoded protein is CASSLDSSSYEQYF.

This rearrangement joins TRBV6-6 to TRBJ1-2; a weak D match, TRBD1 (5 bases). The V gene's germline CDR1 is MNHNY and CDR2 SVGAGI (reference sequence). With 6 bases removed from V and 7 bases from J, the gap between germline ends came to 15 bases. This CDR3 has 13 amino acids. In DNA, the CDR3 is TGTGCCAGCAGACCACAGGCCCTATTTGGCTACACCTTC. This codes for CASRPQALFGYTF.

This clone was observed a handful of times. The CDR3 DNA is TGTGCCAGCAGCCCAGCCCCAGGGGCAAACTATGGCTACACCTTC. Protein product: CASSPAPGANYGYTF. The chain recombines TRBV9 with TRBJ1-2, with D possibly matching TRBD1 (6 bases). Deletions cut 4 bases from V and 2 bases from J, with 15 bases between. The germline gives CDR1 SGDLS, CDR2 YYNGEE. The CDR3 loop spans 15 amino acids.

This rearrangement joins TRBV5-6 to TRBJ2-5, with 11 bases fitting TRBD2. CDR1 is SGHDT, CDR2 YYEEEE, per germline. Trimming at V came to 1 base and at J to 2 bases, leaving 4 bases not matched to a gene. The CDR3 length is 16 residues. For the CDR3, the DNA is TGTGCCAGCAGCTTGACTAGCGGGAGAGGACAAGAGACCCAGTACTTC. Amino acids: CASSLTSGRGQETQYF.

CDR3 in amino acids: CASSSWGGEQFF. The CDR3 DNA follows: TGTGCCAGCAGTTCCTGGGGGGGTGAGCAGTTCTTC. The rearrangement uses TRBV25-1 and TRBJ2-1, with 7 bases identical to TRBD2. Germline V gene data show CDR1 as MGHDK and CDR2 as SYGVNS. This CDR3 contains 12 residues. The V segment lost 5 bases and the J segment 9 bases; nucleotides outside the gene matches: 4.

This chain connects TRBV10-3 to TRBJ2-3; tentatively, D is TRBD1 (6 bases). The CDR3 runs 14 residues. V shed 4 bases and J shed 2 bases, with 10 bases lying between them. Per germline, CDR1 ENHRY and CDR2 SYGVKD. The CDR3 region is CAISVGQTTDTQYF. CDR3 nucleotide sequence: TGTGCCATCAGTGTGGGACAAACCACAGATACGCAGTATTTT.

This chain links TRBV7-8 with TRBJ2-7; 7 bases line up with TRBD1. The CDR3 has 13 residues. Germline trimming cut 4 bases from V and 6 bases from J; bases unmatched to any gene: 6. CDR1 and CDR2 (germline): SGHVS, FQNEAQ. The CDR3 region has the DNA TGTGCCAGCAGCTCTAACAGGGGATCCGAGCAGTACTTC. Residues: CASSSNRGSEQYF.

This clone was counted a few times. This rearrangement joins TRBV6-5 to TRBJ1-1; 9 bases align to TRBD1. The CDR3 extends over 15 amino acids. CDR1 and CDR2 from the germline V gene are MNHEY and SVGAGI. Germline trimming cut 5 bases from V and 1 base from J; bases unmatched to any gene: 5. For the CDR3, the DNA is TGTGCCAGCAGTACGGACAGGGGACCGAACACTGAAGCTTTCTTT. It yields the protein CASSTDRGPNTEAFF.

In this sample, this clone turned up a few times. J is TRBJ1-1 and V is TRBV5-1; 7 bases are shared with TRBD1. The CDR3 sequence is 18 residues long. V lost 4 bases, J lost 0 bases, and 15 bases stayed unmatched. Germline V lookup: CDR1 SGHRS, CDR2 YFSETQ. CDR3: CASSRGSGQELMNTEAFF. The CDR3 nucleotides read TGCGCCAGCAGCCGAGGTTCTGGACAGGAGCTAATGAACACTGAAGCTTTCTTT. The entire variable domain, with the rest obtained from reference TRBV5-1 and TRBJ1-1, is as follows: KAGVTQTPRYLIKTRGQQVTLSCSPISGHRSVSWYQQTPGQGLQFLFEYFSETQRNKGNFPGRFSGRQFSNSRSEMNVSTLELGDSALYLCASSRGSGQELMNTEAFFGQGTRLTVV.

This clone showed up just a few times. This chain joins TRBV27 and TRBJ1-2, with D possibly TRBD1 on 5 matching bases. The CDR3 contains 15 residues. From germline, CDR1 is MNHEY and CDR2 SMNVEV (reference sequence). Trimming cost V 3 bases and J 8 bases, with 19 bases left between them. This CDR3 is CASSFRARDFGGYTF. CDR3 nucleotide sequence: TGTGCCAGCAGTTTTCGGGCCCGGGACTTTGGCGGCTACACCTTC.

The chain carries TRBV18 and TRBJ1-1, with a possible D match to TRBD1 (5 bases). Trimming took 3 bases from V and 1 from J, leaving 15 bases between them. The CDR3 extends over 16 amino acids. Germline V gene sequence: CDR1 KGHSH, CDR2 LQKENI. This chain's CDR3 is CASSPLGERTNTEAFF. The CDR3 nucleotides are TGTGCCAGCTCACCCCTAGGGGAACGGACGAACACTGAAGCTTTCTTT.

The chain employs TRBV19 and TRBJ1-1; 7 bases match TRBD1. The CDR3 is made up of 11 amino acids. CDR1 LNHDA and CDR2 SQIVND come from the germline V gene (reference sequence). The junction had 0 bases not matched to a gene; V was cut back by 6 bases and J by 5 bases. CDR3 sequence (DNA): TGTGCCAGTAGGGACAGGACTGAAGCTTTCTTT. Protein sequence: CASRDRTEAFF.

This chain uses TRBV13 with TRBJ1-1; possible D gene TRBD1, 5 bases. This CDR3 spans 13 amino acids. Germline V gene data show CDR1 as PRHDT and CDR2 as FYEKMQ (reference sequence). Trimming shortened V by 5 bases and J by 1 base, and 8 bases separated the two germline ends. The CDR3 spells CASSLGGNTEAFF. In DNA, the CDR3 is TGTGCCAGCAGCCTGGGGGGGAACACTGAAGCTTTCTTT.

This rearrangement joins TRBV14 to TRBJ2-1; 9 nucleotides align to TRBD2. J lost 7 bases, V lost 4 bases, and 5 bases had no gene match. Germline-derived CDR1 and CDR2 are SGHDN and FVKESK. The length of the CDR3 is 14 residues. The CDR3 reads CASSPPGLANEQFF. In DNA form, the CDR3 reads TGTGCCAGCAGCCCTCCGGGACTAGCAAATGAGCAGTTCTTC.

This chain joins TRBV2 and TRBJ2-1, with TRBD1 matching 7 bases. Per the germline V gene, CDR1 is SNHLY and CDR2 is FYNNEI. The V and J ends lost 6 bases and 4 bases, in that order; junction bases with no gene match: 6. There are 14 residues in the CDR3. DNA of the CDR3: TGTGCCAGCAGCGGGGACAGCCGGTACAATGAGCAGTTCTTC. It codes for CASSGDSRYNEQFF.

This clone was counted only a few times. The gene calls are TRBV19 and TRBJ1-4, with no clear D. The CDR3 totals 13 residues. Germline V gene data show CDR1 as LNHDA and CDR2 as SQIVND (reference sequence). V gave up 0 bases and J gave up 12 bases, with 11 bases separating them. The CDR3 spells CASSIDRRRQLFF. CDR3 nucleotides: TGTGCCAGTAGTATAGATCGGAGGAGGCAACTGTTTTTT. Variable domain in full (rest from reference TRBV19 and TRBJ1-4): DGGITQSPKYLFRKEGQNVTLSCEQNLNHDAMYWYRQDPGQGLRLIYYSQIVNDFQKGDIAEGYSVSREKKESFPLTVTSAQKNPTAFYLCASSIDRRRQLFFGSGTQLSVL.

J is TRBJ1-1 and V is TRBV7-9; 8 bases match TRBD1. There are 14 residues in the CDR3. The V segment lost 2 bases and the J segment 6 bases; nucleotides outside the gene matches: 5. Germline assignment: CDR1 SEHNR and CDR2 FQNEAQ (reference sequence). This CDR3 reads CASSLNQGAAEAFF. The CDR3, as DNA: TGTGCCAGCAGCTTAAATCAGGGGGCCGCTGAAGCTTTCTTT.

This clone was counted once. The rearrangement joins TRBV7-3 to TRBJ2-7, with D possibly TRBD2 on 5 matching bases. Germline lookup yields CDR1 SGHTA and CDR2 FQGTGA. Trimming took off 5 bases at V and 5 bases at J, with 13 bases between the two ends. The CDR3 extends over 13 amino acids. CDR3 sequence: CASSGPGSHEQYF. The CDR3 DNA is TGTGCCAGCAGCGGTCCGGGGAGCCACGAGCAGTACTTC.

This clone has a handful of counts. J is TRBJ2-3 and V is TRBV2; 16 bases are a match to TRBD2. The CDR3 spans 18 residues. Germline CDR1 is SNHLY and CDR2 is FYNNEI. Trimming cost V 6 bases and J 0 bases; bases outside gene matches: 6. The CDR3 coding sequence is TGTGCCAGCAGGACGGGACTAGCGGGGGGGCCGAGCACAGATACGCAGTATTTT. Its translation: CASRTGLAGGPSTDTQYF. Looking up the rest from reference TRBV2 and TRBJ2-3 gives the full variable domain: EPEVTQTPSHQVTQMGQEVILRCVPISNHLYFYWYRQILGQKVEFLVSFYNNEISEKSEIFDDQFSVERPDGSNFTLKIRSTKLEDSAMYFCASRTGLAGGPSTDTQYFGPGTRLTVL.

This clone has just one count. This chain uses TRBV6-1 with TRBJ2-5, with 11 positions matching TRBD2. Per the germline V gene, CDR1 is MNHNS and CDR2 is SASEGT. The CDR3 is made up of 14 amino acids. The V gene end was trimmed by 5 bases and the J gene end by 5 bases; junction bases not matched to a gene: 4. The CDR3 DNA is TGTGCCAGCAGTAAACTAGCGGGAGATGAGACCCAGTACTTC. Residues: CASSKLAGDETQYF.

This chain joins TRBV7-9 and TRBJ2-7; 7 nucleotides line up with TRBD2. CDR1 and CDR2 (germline): SEHNR, FQNEAQ (reference sequence). The CDR3 totals 15 residues. With V trimmed by 4 bases and J by 1 base, 7 bases remained unmatched. The CDR3 sequence: CASSSFSGFSYEQYF. The CDR3 DNA follows: TGTGCCAGCAGCTCCTTTAGCGGGTTTTCCTACGAGCAGTACTTC.

The rearrangement joins TRBV6-1 to TRBJ2-3; TRBD1 agrees at 9 bases. Germline-derived CDR1 and CDR2 are MNHNS and SASEGT. The CDR3 is made up of 15 amino acids. The junction had 4 bases not matched to a gene; V was cut back by 4 bases and J by 2 bases. The CDR3: CASSVRDRVTDTQYF. The CDR3 nucleotides are TGTGCCAGCAGTGTGCGGGACAGGGTCACAGATACGCAGTATTTT.

The CDR3 DNA follows: TGTGCCAGCAGCACGACTAGCGGAGGGGGAGAGACCCAGTACTTC. Its translation: CASSTTSGGGETQYF. The J gene is TRBJ2-5, the V gene TRBV7-9, with 9 bases that match TRBD2. The CDR3 extends over 15 amino acids. The trim removed 5 bases at V and 4 bases at J, leaving 8 bases unmatched. Germline CDR1 is SEHNR and CDR2 is FQNEAQ (reference sequence).

The chain recombines TRBV7-2 with TRBJ2-1; 7 bases agree with TRBD2. Germline V gene data show CDR1 as SGHTA and CDR2 as FQGNSA. The V gene end was trimmed by 0 bases and the J gene end by 0 bases; junction bases not matched to a gene: 2. The length of the CDR3 is 16 residues. Here the CDR3 DNA reads TGTGCCAGCAGCTTAGCGAGCGGGAACTCCTACAATGAGCAGTTCTTC. This translates into CASSLASGNSYNEQFF.

With respect to this clone: The junction and the germline gene differ at one end; a read error may be behind it. The rearrangement links TRBV6-4 to TRBJ2-7; 10 nucleotides align to TRBD2. This CDR3 has 15 amino acids. Per the germline V gene, CDR1 is MRHNA and CDR2 is SNTAGT. The CDR3 loop is CASSYSVGLANEQYF. The CDR3 region has the DNA TGTGCCAGCAGTTACTCGGTGGGACTAGCGAACGAGCAGTACTTC.

This chain connects TRBV2 to TRBJ2-4, with a weak D call TRBD1 (6 bases). The V end lost 6 bases, the J end lost 15 bases, and 18 bases lay between the germline ends. This CDR3 is 12 amino acids long. CDR1 SNHLY and CDR2 FYNNEI come from the germline V gene. The CDR3 DNA reads as TGTGCCAGCAGCCCCTTGACAGGTCAGCGGTACTTC. Its protein product is CASSPLTGQRYF.